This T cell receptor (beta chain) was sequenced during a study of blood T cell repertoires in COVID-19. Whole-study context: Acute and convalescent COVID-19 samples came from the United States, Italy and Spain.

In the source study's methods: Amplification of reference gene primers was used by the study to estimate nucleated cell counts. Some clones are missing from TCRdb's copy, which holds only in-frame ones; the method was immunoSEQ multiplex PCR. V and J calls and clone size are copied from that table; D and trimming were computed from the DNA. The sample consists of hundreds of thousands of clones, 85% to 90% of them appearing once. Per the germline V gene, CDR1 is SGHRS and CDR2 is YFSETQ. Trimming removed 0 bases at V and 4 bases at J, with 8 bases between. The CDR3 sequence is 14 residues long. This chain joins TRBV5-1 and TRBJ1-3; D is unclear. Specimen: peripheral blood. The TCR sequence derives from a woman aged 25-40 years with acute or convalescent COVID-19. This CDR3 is CASSLVGRGNTIYF. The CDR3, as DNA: TGCGCCAGCAGCTTGGTGGGGAGGGGAAACACCATATATTTT.